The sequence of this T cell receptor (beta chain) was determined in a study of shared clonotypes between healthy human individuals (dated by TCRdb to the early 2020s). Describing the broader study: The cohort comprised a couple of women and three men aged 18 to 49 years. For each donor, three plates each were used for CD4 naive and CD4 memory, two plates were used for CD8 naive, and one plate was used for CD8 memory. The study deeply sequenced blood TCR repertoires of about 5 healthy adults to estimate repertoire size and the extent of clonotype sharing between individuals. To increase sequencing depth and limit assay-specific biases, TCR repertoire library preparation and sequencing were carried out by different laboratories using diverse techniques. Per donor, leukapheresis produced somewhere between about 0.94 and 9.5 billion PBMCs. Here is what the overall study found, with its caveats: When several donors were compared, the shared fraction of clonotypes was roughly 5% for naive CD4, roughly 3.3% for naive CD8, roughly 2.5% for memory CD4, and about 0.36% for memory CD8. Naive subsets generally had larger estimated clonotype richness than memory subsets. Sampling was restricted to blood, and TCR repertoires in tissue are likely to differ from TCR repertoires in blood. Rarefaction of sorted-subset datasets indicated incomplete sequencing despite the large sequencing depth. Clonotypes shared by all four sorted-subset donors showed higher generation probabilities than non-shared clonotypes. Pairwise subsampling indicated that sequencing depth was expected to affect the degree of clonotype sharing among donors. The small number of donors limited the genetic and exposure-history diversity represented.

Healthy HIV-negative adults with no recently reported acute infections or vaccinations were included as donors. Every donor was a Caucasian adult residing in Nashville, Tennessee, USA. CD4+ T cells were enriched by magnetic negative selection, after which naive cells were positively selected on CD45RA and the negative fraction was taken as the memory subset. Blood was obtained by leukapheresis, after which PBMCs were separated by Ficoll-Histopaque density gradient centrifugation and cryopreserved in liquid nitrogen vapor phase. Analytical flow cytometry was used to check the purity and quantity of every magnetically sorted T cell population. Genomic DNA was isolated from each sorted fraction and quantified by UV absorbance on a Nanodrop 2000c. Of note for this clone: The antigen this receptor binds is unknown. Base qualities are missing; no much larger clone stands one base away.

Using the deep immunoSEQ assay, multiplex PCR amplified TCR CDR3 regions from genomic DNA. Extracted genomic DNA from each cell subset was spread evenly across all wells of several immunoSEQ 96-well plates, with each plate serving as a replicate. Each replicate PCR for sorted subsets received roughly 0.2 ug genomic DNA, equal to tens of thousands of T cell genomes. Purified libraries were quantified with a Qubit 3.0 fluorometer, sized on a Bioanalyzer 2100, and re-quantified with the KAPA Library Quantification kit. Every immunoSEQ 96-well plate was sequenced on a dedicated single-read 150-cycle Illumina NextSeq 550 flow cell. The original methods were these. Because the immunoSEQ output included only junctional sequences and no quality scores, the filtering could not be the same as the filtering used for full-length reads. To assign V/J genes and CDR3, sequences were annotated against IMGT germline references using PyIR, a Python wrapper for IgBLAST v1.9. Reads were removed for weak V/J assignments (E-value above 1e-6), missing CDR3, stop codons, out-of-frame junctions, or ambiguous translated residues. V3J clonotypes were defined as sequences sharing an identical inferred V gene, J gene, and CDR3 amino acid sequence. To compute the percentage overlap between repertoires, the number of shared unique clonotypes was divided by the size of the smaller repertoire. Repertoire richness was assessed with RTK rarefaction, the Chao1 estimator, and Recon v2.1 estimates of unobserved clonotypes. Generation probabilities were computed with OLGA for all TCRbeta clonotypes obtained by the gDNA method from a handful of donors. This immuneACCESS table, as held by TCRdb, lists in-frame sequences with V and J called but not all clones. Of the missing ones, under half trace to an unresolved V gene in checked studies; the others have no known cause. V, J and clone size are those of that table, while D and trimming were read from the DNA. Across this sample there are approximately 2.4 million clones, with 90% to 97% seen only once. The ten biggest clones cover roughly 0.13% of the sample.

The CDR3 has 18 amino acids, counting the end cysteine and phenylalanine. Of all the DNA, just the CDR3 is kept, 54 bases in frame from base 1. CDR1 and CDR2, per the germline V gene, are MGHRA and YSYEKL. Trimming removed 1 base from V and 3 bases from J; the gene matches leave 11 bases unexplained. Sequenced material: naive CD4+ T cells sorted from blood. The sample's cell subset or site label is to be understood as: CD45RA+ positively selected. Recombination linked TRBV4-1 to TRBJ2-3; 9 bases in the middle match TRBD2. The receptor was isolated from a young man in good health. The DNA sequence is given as TGCGCCAGCAGCCAAGGAAGCGGGAGGATCCTAGGGACAGATACGCAGTATTTT. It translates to CASSQGSGRILGTDTQYF.